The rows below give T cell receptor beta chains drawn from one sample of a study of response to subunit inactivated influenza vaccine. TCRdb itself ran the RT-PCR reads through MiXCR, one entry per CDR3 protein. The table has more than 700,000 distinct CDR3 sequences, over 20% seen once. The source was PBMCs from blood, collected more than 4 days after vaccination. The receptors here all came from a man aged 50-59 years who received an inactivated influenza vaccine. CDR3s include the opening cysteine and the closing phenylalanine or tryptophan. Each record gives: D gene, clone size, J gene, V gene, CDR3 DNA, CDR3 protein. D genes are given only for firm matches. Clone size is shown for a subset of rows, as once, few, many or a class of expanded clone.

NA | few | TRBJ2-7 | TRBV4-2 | TGTGCCAGCAGCCAAGATGAGGGGACCTCCTACGAGCAGTACTTC | CASSQDEGTSYEQYF
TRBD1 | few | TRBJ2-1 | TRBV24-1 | TGTGCCACCAGTGGCGTTGGACAGGGGGCTTACAATGAGCAGTTCTTC | CATSGVGQGAYNEQFF
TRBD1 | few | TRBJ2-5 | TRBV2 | TGTGCCAGCAAAAGAATAGACAGGGGCGCCCTGCCCCCGTACTTC | CASKRIDRGALPPYF
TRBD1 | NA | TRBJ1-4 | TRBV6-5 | TGTGCCAGCAGTTACCGCGGACAGGGTCGGCCAAAACTGTTTTTT | CASSYRGQGRPKLFF
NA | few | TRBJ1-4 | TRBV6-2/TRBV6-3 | TGTGCCAGCAGTCGGGGGGAATCTGGAAAACTGTTTTTT | CASSRGESGKLFF
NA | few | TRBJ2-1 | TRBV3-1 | TGTGCCAGCAGCCGATCGTCAGTCAGGGGCAATGAGCAGTTCTTC | CASSRSSVRGNEQFF
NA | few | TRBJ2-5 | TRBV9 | TGTGCCAGCAGCGCGGCGGGAAAGTCTGAGACCCAGTACTTC | CASSAAGKSETQYF
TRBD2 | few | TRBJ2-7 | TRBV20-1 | TGCAGTGCTCAAGACCAACTAGCGGGGGGCTACGAGCAGTACTTC | CSAQDQLAGGYEQYF
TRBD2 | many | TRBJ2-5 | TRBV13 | TGTGCCAGCAGCTTAGAGGCGGGGGACCCTAAGGCGCACTTC | CASSLEAGDPKAHF
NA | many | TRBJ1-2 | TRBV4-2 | TGTGCCAGCAGCCAGAGAATTGAGGCTAACTATGGCTACACCTTC | CASSQRIEANYGYTF
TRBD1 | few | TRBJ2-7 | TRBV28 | TGTGCCAGCAGCCCCGGGGACAGGACGCGGGACGAGCAGTACTTC | CASSPGDRTRDEQYF
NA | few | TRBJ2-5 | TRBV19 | TGTGCCAGTAATCGTCCAGACCAAGAGACCCAGTACTTC | CASNRPDQETQYF
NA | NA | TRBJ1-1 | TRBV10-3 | TGTGCCATCAGTGACCCCCAGGGGTCCGCTGAAGCTTTCTTT | CAISDPQGSAEAFF
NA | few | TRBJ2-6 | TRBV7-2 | TGTGCCAGCAGCCCCTTTACAGGAGACCTGACTTTC | CASSPFTGDLTF
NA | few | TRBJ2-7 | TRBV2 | TGTGCCAGCAGTGAAGCGGGGGCGATATCCGAGCAGTACTTC | CASSEAGAISEQYF
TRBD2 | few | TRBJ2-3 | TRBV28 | TGTGCCAGCATCTACAGCGGACTAGCGGGAGGAACAGATACGCAGTATTTT | CASIYSGLAGGTDTQYF
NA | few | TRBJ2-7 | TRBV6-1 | TGTGCCAGCAGTCCCCCAGGGGCTCGGGAGCAGTACTTC | CASSPPGAREQYF
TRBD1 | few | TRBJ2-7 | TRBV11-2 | TGTGCCAGCAGCTCGAGACGCAACCGGGACAGGGAAAGCCGATCCTACGAGCAGTACTTC | CASSSRRNRDRESRSYEQYF
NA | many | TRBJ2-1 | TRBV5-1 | TGCGCCAGCAGCTTAGACGATCTCTCCTACAATGAGCAGTTCTTC | CASSLDDLSYNEQFF
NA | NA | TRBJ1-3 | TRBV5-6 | TGTGCCAGCAGCTCCCCGAGGAGCGGGAGACGGGACACCATATATTTT | CASSSPRSGRRDTIYF
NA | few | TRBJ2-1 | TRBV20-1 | TGCAGTGCAACCCAGCCCACGGTCACTTTGTTCTTC | CSATQPTVTLFF
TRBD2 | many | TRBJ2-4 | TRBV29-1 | TGCAGCGCCGGGACTACCTTTTCAGCCAAAAACATTCAGTACTTC | CSAGTTFSAKNIQYF
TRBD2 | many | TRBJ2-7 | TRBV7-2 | TGTGCCAGCAGCTCGTACGGGGGGGAGGGCCTTTACGAGCAGTACTTC | CASSSYGGEGLYEQYF
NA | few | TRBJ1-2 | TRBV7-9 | TGTGCCAGCAGCTTCCTGGGGGTTGGCTACACCTTC | CASSFLGVGYTF
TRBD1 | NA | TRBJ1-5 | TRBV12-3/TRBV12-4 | TGTGCCAGCAGTTTCGGACAGGGGGTCTGGAGCAATCAGCCCCAGCATTTT | CASSFGQGVWSNQPQHF
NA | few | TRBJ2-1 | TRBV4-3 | TGCGCCAGCAGCCAAGATGCGCCGCGGCGGGGAGGCAATGAGCAGTTCTTC | CASSQDAPRRGGNEQFF
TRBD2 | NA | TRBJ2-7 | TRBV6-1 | TGTGCCAGCAGTGTAATACTAGCGGGGTCCTACGAGCAGTACTTC | CASSVILAGSYEQYF
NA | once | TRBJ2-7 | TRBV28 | TGTGCCAGCAGTTTCTTTGAGGGGGCCTACGAGCAGTACTTC | CASSFFEGAYEQYF
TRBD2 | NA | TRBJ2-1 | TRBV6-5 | TGTGCCAGCAGTTCAAACCCTGGACTAGCGGGAACTGAGCAGTTCTTC | CASSSNPGLAGTEQFF
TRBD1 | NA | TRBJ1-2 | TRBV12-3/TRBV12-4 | TGTGCCAGCAGGGAGACAGGGAAGTATGGCTACACCTTC | CASRETGKYGYTF
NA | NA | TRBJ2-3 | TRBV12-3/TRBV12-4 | TGTGCCAGCAGTTCCCCCGGCGGTTCTAGCACAGATACGCAGTATTTT | CASSSPGGSSTDTQYF
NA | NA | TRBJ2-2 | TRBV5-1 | TGCGCCAGCAGCGCAGACAGGATAGCCACCGGGGAGCTGTTTTTT | CASSADRIATGELFF
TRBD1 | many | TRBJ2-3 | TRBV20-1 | TGCAGTGCTAGGAAGGGGGCCGGCACAGATACGCAGTATTTT | CSARKGAGTDTQYF
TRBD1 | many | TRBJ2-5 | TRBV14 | TGTGCCAGCAGCCCGATCGGGACAGGGGGCTTCGAGACCCAGTACTTC | CASSPIGTGGFETQYF
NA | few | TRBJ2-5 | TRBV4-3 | TGCGCCAGCAGCCAAGTAGCCGAAGAGACCCAGTACTTC | CASSQVAEETQYF
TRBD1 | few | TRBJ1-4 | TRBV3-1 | TGTGCCAGCAGCCAACGGACAGGGCCGGGGGAAAAACTGTTTTTT | CASSQRTGPGEKLFF
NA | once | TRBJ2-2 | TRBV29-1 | TGCAGCACACAGGACACTGGATATAGGGCCGGGGAGCTGTTTTTT | CSTQDTGYRAGELFF
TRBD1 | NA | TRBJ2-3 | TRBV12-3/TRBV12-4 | TGTGCCAGCAGTCCCCCTGGGACAGGGATTACAGATACGCAGTATTTT | CASSPPGTGITDTQYF
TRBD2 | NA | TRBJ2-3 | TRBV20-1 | TGCAGTGCTGAGCGGGGGACTAGCACAGATACGCAGTATTTT | CSAERGTSTDTQYF
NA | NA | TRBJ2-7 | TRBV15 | TGTGCCACCAGCAATCAACAGGGCGCAAACATTGTGGGGCCCCGTAGCTTC | CATSNQQGANIVGPRSF
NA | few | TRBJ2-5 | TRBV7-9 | TGTGCCAGCACACCTAGCGTTGAGACCCAGTACTTC | CASTPSVETQYF
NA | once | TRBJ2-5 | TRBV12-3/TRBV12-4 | TGTGCCAGCAGTTTCTCGGACGAGACCCAGTACTTC | CASSFSDETQYF
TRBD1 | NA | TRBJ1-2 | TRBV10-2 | TGCGCCAGCAGTGAGCGAGGACAGGGCGACTATGGCTACACCTTC | CASSERGQGDYGYTF
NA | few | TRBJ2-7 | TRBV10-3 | TGTGCCATCAGATCGGACACCTACGAGCAGTACTTC | CAIRSDTYEQYF
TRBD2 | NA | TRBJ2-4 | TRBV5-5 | TGTGCCAGCAGCTTGGAGCGGGACGGACAGTACTTC | CASSLERDGQYF
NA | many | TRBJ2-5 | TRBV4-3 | TGCGCCAGCAGCCAAGAGACGTTCCAAGAGACCCAGTACTTC | CASSQETFQETQYF